These T cell receptor beta chains were read from a single sample in a study of cytomegalovirus exposure and HLA in healthy donors. Profiled with immunoSEQ multiplex PCR; TCRdb holds only in-frame clones, not every one. Among about 360,000 clones listed, roughly 89% were seen once. The sample was PBMCs. The receptors derive from a young woman in good health and CMV-seronegative. Both conserved end residues are part of each CDR3. The D gene is left open where the match is weak. Clone size appears in some rows only: once, few, many, or a class for an expanded clone.

CDR3 length	V gene	D gene	clone size	J gene	CDR3 DNA	CDR3 protein
14	TRBV7-9	NA	NA	TRBJ1-2	TGTGCCAGCAGCTTCAACCAGGGGCTCTATGGCTACACCTTC	CASSFNQGLYGYTF
14	TRBV27	TRBD1	NA	TRBJ1-1	TGTGCCAGCAGTCCTCGGACAGGGTGGGCTGAAGCTTTCTTT	CASSPRTGWAEAFF
15	TRBV29-1	NA	NA	TRBJ2-7	TGCAGCGTTGAAGATCGGAGGTCGCCATCCTACGAGCAGTACTTC	CSVEDRRSPSYEQYF
14	TRBV15	NA	NA	TRBJ2-7	TGTGCCACCAGCAGAGAACTAGGTCCCTACGAGCAGTACTTC	CATSRELGPYEQYF
15	TRBV9	TRBD1	NA	TRBJ2-3	TGTGCCAGCAGCCCACGGCAGGGGGCCACAGATACGCAGTATTTT	CASSPRQGATDTQYF
15	TRBV7-6	TRBD1	once	TRBJ2-2	TGTGCCAGCAGCGGCTCCCGGGACAGGGGCGGGGAGCTGTTTTTT	CASSGSRDRGGELFF
16	TRBV2	TRBD2	NA	TRBJ2-5	TGTGCCAGCGCTGGGACTAGCGGGGGGCTGGGGGAGACCCAGTACTTC	CASAGTSGGLGETQYF
16	TRBV4-1	TRBD2	NA	TRBJ2-7	TGCGCCAGCAGCCAAGATGGACTAGCGGGACTCTACGAGCAGTACTTC	CASSQDGLAGLYEQYF
12	TRBV7-6	NA	NA	TRBJ2-5	TGTGCCAGCGGGATGGGGGGAGAGACCCAGTACTTC	CASGMGGETQYF
15	TRBV5-1	TRBD2	NA	TRBJ2-1	TGCGCCAGCAGCATCTCTAGCGGCGCTTACAATGAGCAGTTCTTC	CASSISSGAYNEQFF
16	TRBV5-4	NA	NA	TRBJ2-1	TGTGCCAGCAGCTTGGGGGTCGCGGGAAATGTGGATGAGCAGTTCTTC	CASSLGVAGNVDEQFF
13	TRBV30	NA	NA	TRBJ1-2	TGTGCCTGGATCGCAGGGCCCGGCTATGGCTACACCTTC	CAWIAGPGYGYTF
14	TRBV27	TRBD1	NA	TRBJ1-4	TGTGCCAGCAGCTCGGGACAGCCTAATGAAAAACTGTTTTTT	CASSSGQPNEKLFF
14	TRBV6-1	NA	NA	TRBJ1-2	TGTGCCAGCAGTGTTCAGGGAAATGGCTATGGCTACACCTTC	CASSVQGNGYGYTF
14	TRBV9	NA	NA	TRBJ2-5	TGTGCCAGCAGCTTACAGGGTATTCAAGAGACCCAGTACTTC	CASSLQGIQETQYF
14	TRBV27	TRBD1	NA	TRBJ1-2	TGTGCCACCGGGGGGGGGACAGGGGGCTATGGCTACACCTTC	CATGGGTGGYGYTF
14	TRBV28	TRBD1	NA	TRBJ2-7	TGTGCCAGCAGTGGGAGACAGGGGGCGGGGGAGCAGTACTTC	CASSGRQGAGEQYF
16	TRBV7-3	TRBD2	NA	TRBJ2-1	TGTGCCAGCAGCTACCATAGCGGGAGCTCCTACAATGAGCAGTTCTTC	CASSYHSGSSYNEQFF
18	TRBV21-1	NA	NA	TRBJ1-6	TGTGCCAGCATAGAACCCTTGGACAGTTTCTCCTATAATTCACCCCTCCACTTT	CASIEPLDSFSYNSPLHF
14	TRBV18	NA	NA	TRBJ2-7	TGTGCCAGCTCACCTATCGGGTTCCCCTGGGAGCAGTACTTC	CASSPIGFPWEQYF
13	TRBV27	TRBD1	once	TRBJ2-1	TGTGCCAGCAGTTTAAACAGGGGCAATGAGCAGTTCTTC	CASSLNRGNEQFF
14	TRBV7-9	NA	few	TRBJ2-7	TGTGCCAGCAGCCCCCCGAGCGCCGACTACGAGCAGTACTTC	CASSPPSADYEQYF
18	TRBV5-6	TRBD2	once	TRBJ2-7	TGTGCCAGCAGCTTGTCGTGGGGCTGGACTAGCGGGAGAACCGAGCAGTACTTC	CASSLSWGWTSGRTEQYF
14	TRBV28	TRBD1	NA	TRBJ1-3	TGTGCCAGCCTGGGACAGAGCTCTGGAAACACCATATATTTT	CASLGQSSGNTIYF
14	TRBV2	TRBD1	NA	TRBJ2-2	TGTGCCAGCAGTGAAGGAGGGACAGCCGGGGAGCTGTTTTTT	CASSEGGTAGELFF
14	TRBV7-9	NA	NA	TRBJ1-3	TGTGCCAGCAACCAGAGGGCGGATCAAAACACCATATATTTT	CASNQRADQNTIYF
14	TRBV13	NA	NA	TRBJ1-2	TGTGCCAGCAGCGCTATCAAACTGCGGCCGGGCTACACCTTC	CASSAIKLRPGYTF
15	TRBV5-6	NA	few	TRBJ2-7	TGTGCCAGCAGCCCCCCACGGGGTCCATCCTACGAGCAGTACTTC	CASSPPRGPSYEQYF